This TCR beta chain appears in the sequencing data of a study of blood T cell repertoires in COVID-19. The assay was immunoSEQ multiplex PCR, and TCRdb's table has in-frame clones only and misses some. The table shows 150,000 to 200,000 clones, with 75% to 90% occurring only once. This clone has just one count. With 6 bases removed from V and 10 bases from J, the gap between germline ends came to 18 bases. Germline V gives CDR1 LGHNT, CDR2 FRNRAP. This CDR3 comprises 13 residues. The J gene is TRBJ1-1, the V gene TRBV12-5; D unclear. This receptor was identified in a woman in her 30s who had recovered from COVID-19. Material: PBMCs or T cells enriched from blood (not recorded which). The CDR3 loop is CASGLLDGGPAFF. In DNA form, the CDR3 reads TGTGCTAGTGGACTACTGGACGGAGGACCAGCTTTCTTT.